This entry is about one T cell receptor (beta chain). Its target is not known. Germline V gives CDR1 SGHNT, CDR2 YENEEA. V lost 7 bases and J lost 0, with 6 bases in between. The CDR3 is 13 amino acids. Analysis merged second doses at about 4 or about 12 weeks. The method was immunoSEQ multiplex PCR; TCRdb's version includes in-frame clones alone and lacks a portion of them. The table shows about 160,000 clones, with 92% occurring only once. The data belong to a study of T cell responses to AZD1222 COVID-19 vaccine. Notes on the study in general: Along spike, vaccine-associated CD4 TCRs were found throughout, with dominance at 160-218 and 743-854. Reports say nearly half of spike-specific TCRs go after unmutated variant regions. With two AZD1222 doses given, Spike-specific TCR breadth and depth both rose.

The sample here was peripheral blood, taken 28 days after the second AZD1222 dose. The clonotype was recovered from an adult who received the AZD1222 COVID-19 vaccine. The chain employs TRBV11-3 and TRBJ1-4, with unresolved D. CDR3 bases: TGTGCCAGCAAACCCGCAACTAATGAAAAACTGTTTTTT. It codes for CASKPATNEKLFF.